This TCR beta chain was profiled in a study of preoperative IRX-2 immunotherapy in early breast cancer. Libraries were prepared by immunoSEQ multiplex PCR; TCRdb keeps only in-frame clonotypes and omits some of them. The table includes 20,000 to 30,000 clones, about 83% detected once. Treatment reported: preoperative locoregional IRX-2 cytokine immunotherapy. Patients received preoperative, locoregional IRX-2 cytokine immunotherapy in a phase Ib study. V was clipped by 3 bases and J by 3 bases, with 14 bases between them. Germline assignment: CDR1 LNHDA and CDR2 SQIVND (reference sequence). The CDR3 spans 15 residues.

The chain joins TRBV19 to TRBJ1-2; D remains ambiguous. The receptor was derived from a human donor with breast cancer. The input for sequencing was lymph node tissue, taken before IRX-2 immunotherapy. The CDR3 nucleotides read TGTGCCAGTAGTATGAACAGAGAAAGGTACTATGGCTACACCTTC. Translating gives CASSMNRERYYGYTF.